A selection of T cell receptor beta chains follows, all from one sample in a study of blood T cell repertoires in COVID-19. Measured with immunoSEQ multiplex PCR; TCRdb has only the in-frame clones, and not every one. The sample lists about 150,000 clones, 84% occurring once. The sample consisted of PBMCs or T cells enriched from blood (not recorded which). The receptors stem from a woman aged 45-59 years who had recovered from COVID-19. Each CDR3 is given with its conserved first and last residue. A D gene is named only where the DNA matches it firmly. Clone size is stated in some rows and not others, as once, few, many or a class when expanded.

>TRBJ1-6|NA|TRBV5-6|NA
TGTGCCAGCAGCTTTGGGAGCATTACTTCACCCCTCCACTTT
CASSFGSITSPLHF
>TRBJ1-6|NA|TRBV10-3|NA
TGTGCCATCAGCATTCTTGGTAGCTCCTATAATTCACCCCTCCACTTT
CAISILGSSYNSPLHF
>TRBJ2-1|NA|TRBV12-3/TRBV12-4|NA
TGTGCCAGCAGTCTCCGACAAGTGCAGTTCTTC
CASSLRQVQFF
>TRBJ1-1|NA|TRBV7-2|NA
TGTGCCAGCAGCGTCAGGGATTTAATGAACACTGAAGCTTTCTTT
CASSVRDLMNTEAFF
>TRBJ2-3|NA|TRBV28|TRBD2
TGTGCCAGCAGTAGCCCTGGACTAGCGGGGATAGATACGCAGTATTTT
CASSSPGLAGIDTQYF
>TRBJ2-1|NA|TRBV7-3|NA
TGTGCCAGCAGCTTAGACGGGAGACTCTCCTACAATGAGCAGTTCTTC
CASSLDGRLSYNEQFF
>TRBJ2-7|NA|TRBV3-1/TRBV3-2|NA
TGTGCCAGCAGCGGGACATCGGGGTCCTACGAGCAGTACTTC
CASSGTSGSYEQYF
>TRBJ2-1|NA|TRBV4-1|NA
TGCGCCAGCAGGTTAGGCCAGGGGTCCTACAATGAGCAGTTCTTC
CASRLGQGSYNEQFF
>TRBJ2-1|NA|TRBV7-8|TRBD2
TGTGCCAGCCGCAAAGCGGGAGGCTCTGTACACAATGAGCAGTTCTTC
CASRKAGGSVHNEQFF
>TRBJ2-1|NA|TRBV5-4|TRBD2
TGTGCCAGCAGCTCGGGACTAGCGGGGAAATACAATGAGCAGTTCTTC
CASSSGLAGKYNEQFF
>TRBJ2-7|NA|TRBV9|NA
TGTGCCAGCAGCGTAGGAGGCGGGTCGGACGAGCAGTACTTC
CASSVGGGSDEQYF
>TRBJ1-2|NA|TRBV15|NA
TGTGCCACCAGCAGAGATGCAGGGCGCGACTATGGCTACACCTTC
CATSRDAGRDYGYTF
>TRBJ1-1|NA|TRBV19|NA
TGTGCCGCGAGTCAGGGCAGGCCTCTGAGGATGGGCACTGAAGCTTTCTTT
CAASQGRPLRMGTEAFF
>TRBJ2-4|NA|TRBV28|NA
TGTGCCAGCAGTTCCCAGGGGTTAGTTGACATTCAGTACTTC
CASSSQGLVDIQYF
>TRBJ2-3|NA|TRBV10-3|NA
TGTGCCATCAGTGGGGCAGCTAGCACAGATACGCAGTATTTT
CAISGAASTDTQYF
>TRBJ1-1|few|TRBV14|NA
TGTGCCAGCAGCGATGAGAGGAACACTGAAGCTTTCTTT
CASSDERNTEAFF
>TRBJ2-7|NA|TRBV7-3|NA
TGTGCCAGCAGCTTAACCCCAGGACAAGGACCCTACGAGCAGTACTTC
CASSLTPGQGPYEQYF
>TRBJ2-1|NA|TRBV7-2|TRBD2
TGTGCCAGCAGCTTTTCGGGGGGGCGAAATGAGCAGTTCTTC
CASSFSGGRNEQFF
>TRBJ2-1|NA|TRBV23-1|NA
TGCGCCAGCAAAGGTACAGTTCAGTTCTTC
CASKGTVQFF
>TRBJ2-6|NA|TRBV5-5|NA
TGTGCCAGCAGCTTGACCGCTCCTCTAGCCAACGTCCTGACTTTC
CASSLTAPLANVLTF
>TRBJ1-6|NA|TRBV5-4|TRBD1
TGTGCCAGCAGCTTGTTTGGGACAGATAATTCACCCCTCCACTTT
CASSLFGTDNSPLHF
>TRBJ2-1|NA|TRBV19|TRBD1
TGTGCCAGTAGTCAACCGGGACAGGGGGCAGATGAGCAGTTCTTC
CASSQPGQGADEQFF
>TRBJ1-3|NA|TRBV7-3|NA
TGTGCCAGCAGCTTAATGGCAGGGGAAGAGGAAAACACCATATATTTT
CASSLMAGEEENTIYF
>TRBJ2-2|NA|TRBV21-1|NA
TGTGCCAGCATCCGGACAGGGGCGGGTAAGGGATCCGGGGAGCTGTTTTTT
CASIRTGAGKGSGELFF
>TRBJ1-5|NA|TRBV3-1/TRBV3-2|NA
TGTGCCAGCAGCCACCCCGGACACGAGGTAAAACAGCCCCAGCATTTT
CASSHPGHEVKQPQHF
>TRBJ2-7|few|TRBV5-4|TRBD1
TGTGCCAGCAGCGGGAGGCGGGACAGGGACTACGAGCAGTACTTC
CASSGRRDRDYEQYF
>TRBJ2-5|NA|TRBV5-6|TRBD1
TGTGCCAGCACCAACAGACAGGGGGCCTCTGAGACCCAGTACTTC
CASTNRQGASETQYF
>TRBJ1-5|NA|TRBV10-3|TRBD1
TGTGCCATTCGGACAGGGGGAAATCAGCCCCAGCATTTT
CAIRTGGNQPQHF
>TRBJ2-1|NA|TRBV5-1|TRBD2
TGCGCCAGCAGCCCCTCGATCGGGGGGGCTGCTAACAATGAGCAGTTCTTC
CASSPSIGGAANNEQFF
>TRBJ2-7|NA|TRBV7-9|TRBD1
TGTGCCAGCAGCGTCGGACAGGTTAGCTCCTACGAGCAGTACTTC
CASSVGQVSSYEQYF
>TRBJ1-6|NA|TRBV11-2|TRBD1
TGTGCCAGCAGCTTCCGGACAGGCCCGAATTCACCCCTCCACTTT
CASSFRTGPNSPLHF
>TRBJ2-2|NA|TRBV7-3|TRBD1
TGTGCCAGCAGCCCCTCGGGACAGATCTACACCGGGGAGCTGTTTTTT
CASSPSGQIYTGELFF
>TRBJ2-1|NA|TRBV5-1|TRBD1
TGCGCCAGCAGCCGCGCACAGGGGGCTATGGCGAATGAGCAGTTCTTC
CASSRAQGAMANEQFF